The present entry profiles one T cell receptor (beta chain) with its context. This record belongs to a study of PD-L1 blockade in urothelial cancer. Study as a whole: Patients' atezolizumab regimen, 1,200 mg intravenously every 3 weeks, began in the mid-2010s.

The CDR3 runs 12 residues. V dropped 5 bases and J dropped 4 bases, with 8 bases sitting between them. The V gene's germline CDR1 is LNHDA and CDR2 SQIVND (reference sequence). Clones were read by immunoSEQ multiplex PCR, and TCRdb kept only the in-frame ones, dropping some. This sample carries tens of thousands of clones, 84% of them seen once, and the ten largest clones take 4.7%. This clonotype originated in a man in his 70s with urothelial cancer. Here the sequenced sample was PBMCs, taken around atezolizumab (anti-PD-L1) treatment. V and J are TRBV19 and TRBJ1-2; D is possibly TRBD1 (5 bases). Here the CDR3 DNA reads TGTGCCAGTAGTGCGACAGTCTATGGCTACACCTTC. Encoded protein: CASSATVYGYTF.